The sequence of this TCR beta chain was determined in a study of T cell repertoires in cytomegalovirus infection. Study details: An indication of both CMV infection and matching HLA type came from public TCR beta signatures. Study-wide points: Clonotypes of TCR beta that were HLA-C-restricted and CMV-specific dominated the ex vivo response. Based on cumulative public TCR beta family frequency, carriers of CMV plus the relevant HLA were identified.

With respect to this clonotype: Its target is not known.

MiXCR, applied by TCRdb to the reads, yields one record per CDR3 protein. The sample has nearly 550,000 distinct CDR3 sequences, 15% to 20% seen once; the top ten hold 20% to 30%. Trimming took off 8 bases at V and 4 bases at J, with 17 bases between the two ends. The CDR3 sequence is 14 residues long. Germline CDR1 LGHDT, CDR2 YNNKEL (reference sequence). The sample was CD8+ T cells from PBMCs. This rearrangement joins TRBV3-1 to TRBJ1-1; D is undetermined. The receptor's source is a human donor in good health (CMV status not recorded). Some clones in this sample may be carry-over from other donors' samples. The CDR3 region has the DNA TGTGCCAGCTCACCGGGCCTCCGGGTCACTGAAGCTTTCTTT. This codes for CASSPGLRVTEAFF.